Presented here are 28 T cell receptor beta chains from one specimen sequenced in a study of blood T cell repertoires in COVID-19. Using immunoSEQ multiplex PCR, the repertoire was profiled, and TCRdb retains in-frame clones only, with some absent. Here the sample spans over 250,000 clones, roughly 90% being singletons. Sequencing was carried out using PBMCs or T cells enriched from blood (not recorded which). Every receptor here comes from a man aged 35-49 years who had recovered from COVID-19.

CDR3 amino acids: CASSPQDIPTDGTQYF. In nucleotides, the CDR3 is TGTGCCAGCAGCCCCCAGGATATACCCACAGATGGTACGCAGTATTTT. This sequence joins TRBV4-2 and TRBJ2-3; D gene unclear. The CDR3 has 16 residues. Germline CDR1 and CDR2: LGHNA and YNFKEQ. V gave up 4 bases and J gave up 8 bases, with 22 bases separating them.

V gene TRBV30 combines with J gene TRBJ2-5; D is ambiguous. The CDR3 extends over 13 amino acids. Germline CDR1 reads GTSNPN; CDR2 reads SVGIG (reference sequence). V dropped 3 bases and J dropped 2 bases, with 10 bases sitting between them. In DNA, the CDR3 is TGTGCCTGGAGCCCCGACGGGCAAGAGACCCAGTACTTC. Amino acids: CAWSPDGQETQYF.

J is TRBJ2-7 and V is TRBV15; 12 bases match TRBD2. The CDR3 is made up of 16 amino acids. After removal of 3 bases from V and 2 bases from J, the junction contained 5 bases not matched to a gene. In germline, CDR1 is LNHNV, CDR2 YYDKDF (reference sequence). This chain's CDR3 is CATSRPLAGGAYEQYF. The CDR3 DNA reads as TGTGCCACCAGCAGGCCACTAGCGGGAGGCGCCTACGAGCAGTACTTC.

The V gene is TRBV14, the J gene TRBJ2-2, with D possibly matching TRBD2 (5 bases). The CDR3 spans 15 residues. The germline V and J ends were trimmed by 1 base and 6 bases, with 12 bases remaining between them. CDR1 and CDR2 from the germline V gene are SGHDN and FVKESK. CDR3 amino acids: CASSQVFGVSGELFF. CDR3 sequence (DNA): TGTGCCAGCAGCCAAGTTTTCGGGGTCTCCGGGGAGCTGTTTTTT.

This clone was found many times. This rearrangement joins TRBV7-9 to TRBJ1-2; no firm D call. Germline CDR1 SEHNR, CDR2 FQNEAQ (reference sequence). V lost 5 bases and J lost 5, with 18 bases in between. This CDR3 region has 15 residues. CDR3 region: CASSTTLSGAYGYTF. The CDR3 DNA is TGTGCCAGCAGCACCACCCTTTCGGGAGCATATGGCTACACCTTC.

V and J are TRBV7-8 and TRBJ1-3; 8 bases agree with TRBD1. J lost 2 bases, V lost 0 bases, and 3 bases had no gene match. Looked up from germline, CDR1 is SGHVS and CDR2 is FQNEAQ. This CDR3 comprises 16 residues. The CDR3 region is CASSLAQGAPGNTIYF. In DNA form, the CDR3 reads TGTGCCAGCAGCTTAGCTCAGGGGGCGCCTGGAAACACCATATATTTT. The complete variable domain, with remaining parts taken from reference TRBV7-8 and TRBJ1-3, reads GAGVSQSPRYKVAKRGQDVALRCDPISGHVSLFWYQQALGQGPEFLTYFQNEAQLDKSGLPSDRFFAERPEGSVSTLKIQRTQQEDSAVYLCASSLAQGAPGNTIYFGEGSWLTVV.

V and J are TRBV25-1 and TRBJ1-2; perhaps TRBD1 as D (5 bases). Germline CDR1 reads MGHDK; CDR2 reads SYGVNS. Trimming stripped 3 bases from V and 8 bases from J, with 16 bases between. The CDR3 length is 14 residues. The CDR3 nucleotides are TGTGCCAGCAGTGAGCCAGGGCGTCTTAACGGCTACACCTTC. Translation gives CASSEPGRLNGYTF.

This clone appeared a few times. The rearrangement uses TRBV7-2 and TRBJ2-7; 7 bases are a match to TRBD2. The CDR3 is 16 residues long. The trim removed 2 bases at V and 2 bases at J, leaving 9 bases unmatched. Germline V gene sequence: CDR1 SGHTA, CDR2 FQGNSA. CDR3 protein: CASSLRASGVTYEQYF. The CDR3 DNA sequence: TGTGCCAGCAGCTTACGGGCTAGCGGAGTTACCTACGAGCAGTACTTC.

V is TRBV28 and J is TRBJ1-1, with a tentative D call TRBD1 (6 bases). V was clipped by 7 bases and J by 1 base, with 10 bases between them. This CDR3 has 13 amino acids. From germline, CDR1 is MDHEN and CDR2 SYDVKM. The CDR3 DNA reads TGTGCCAGCACGGACAGAAAGAACACTGAAGCTTTCTTT. Translating gives CASTDRKNTEAFF.

CDR3 in amino acids: CASSYGTLGTEAFF. The CDR3 nucleotides are TGTGCCAGCAGTTACGGCACGCTTGGCACTGAAGCTTTCTTT. The chain has TRBV6-5 and TRBJ1-1; D is undetermined. Trimming stripped 2 bases from V and 4 bases from J, with 11 bases between. CDR1 is MNHEY and CDR2 is SVGAGI in the germline V gene. The CDR3 is made up of 14 amino acids.

The V call is TRBV7-3, the J call TRBJ1-2, with D possibly matching TRBD1 (6 bases). This CDR3 comprises 17 residues. The ends were cut back, 5 bases at V and 4 bases at J, with 23 bases in the middle. Germline CDR1 is SGHTA and CDR2 is FQGTGA. The CDR3 DNA reads as TGTGCCAGCAGCCCACAGGGTCAAACCCCCTTTGGCTATGGCTACACCTTC. Its protein product is CASSPQGQTPFGYGYTF.

The V gene is TRBV7-9, the J gene TRBJ1-5; a possible D gene is TRBD1 (5 bases). The CDR3 length is 14 residues. Trimming shortened V by 5 bases and J by 1 base, and 9 bases separated the two germline ends. The V gene's germline CDR1 is SEHNR and CDR2 FQNEAQ (reference sequence). CDR3: CASSPGFSNQPQHF. For the CDR3, the DNA is TGTGCCAGCAGCCCAGGGTTCAGCAATCAGCCCCAGCATTTT.

The CDR3 DNA reads as TGTGCCAGCAGCCACCTAGCGGGAGCGGGTACAGATACGCAGTATTTT. Translating it yields CASSHLAGAGTDTQYF. The genes are TRBV9 and TRBJ2-3, with 10 bases matching TRBD2. Germline lookup yields CDR1 SGDLS and CDR2 YYNGEE. V shed 4 bases and J 3 bases; nucleotides not matched to a gene: 8. The CDR3 is made up of 16 amino acids.

The V and J genes are TRBV10-2 and TRBJ1-1, with a tentative D call TRBD1 (6 bases). In germline, CDR1 is WSHSY, CDR2 SAAADI. The CDR3 totals 15 residues. V was shortened by 3 bases and J by 1 base, with 12 bases between the two germline ends. CDR3 loop: CASSDRGRGNTEAFF. The CDR3 coding sequence is TGCGCCAGCAGTGACAGGGGCAGGGGGAACACTGAAGCTTTCTTT.

The J gene is TRBJ2-2, the V gene TRBV2, with TRBD2 matching 8 bases. The CDR3 length is 17 residues. V lost 5 bases to trimming and J lost 3 bases; unmatched junction nucleotides: 11. Germline CDR1 is SNHLY and CDR2 is FYNNEI. CDR3 DNA sequence: TGTGCCAGCAGTTCGCCCAGGAGCGGGAGTTACACCGGGGAGCTGTTTTTT. Its protein is CASSSPRSGSYTGELFF.

V gene TRBV28 combines with J gene TRBJ2-7; 7 bases are shared with TRBD1. CDR3 length: 14 amino acids. J gave up 1 base and V 5 bases, and 5 bases lay outside the gene matches. The V gene's germline CDR1 is MDHEN and CDR2 SYDVKM. CDR3 sequence: CASSRWDSSYEQYF. CDR3 sequence (DNA): TGTGCCAGCAGTCGATGGGACAGTTCCTACGAGCAGTACTTC.

The rearrangement joins TRBV3-1 (or the pseudogene TRBV3-2) to TRBJ1-5; the match to TRBD1 covers 7 bases. Unmatched junction bases numbered 3, after V lost 2 bases and J lost 5 bases. This CDR3 is built from 14 residues. Germline V gives CDR1 LGHDT, CDR2 YNNKEL (reference sequence). Here the CDR3 reads CASSQRQGDQPQHF. CDR3 in DNA: TGTGCCAGCAGCCAACGACAGGGTGATCAGCCCCAGCATTTT.

As regards this clone: This sequence may be a read error, since a much larger clone differs from it by one base. The genes are TRBV6-4 and TRBJ2-3; 10 nucleotides align to TRBD1. Per germline, CDR1 MRHNA and CDR2 SNTAGT. With V trimmed by 3 bases and J by 1 base, 1 base remained unmatched. This CDR3 region has 15 residues. Here the CDR3 reads CASSEGTGGTDTQYF. For the CDR3, the DNA is TGTGCCAGCAGTGAGGGGACAGGGGGCACAGATACGCAGTATTTT.

V and J are TRBV24-1 and TRBJ2-3, with 8 bases aligning to TRBD1. Germline lookup yields CDR1 KGHDR and CDR2 SFDVKD. The CDR3 runs to 17 residues. V was clipped by 3 bases and J by 2 bases; unmatched bases: 9. The CDR3 region is CATSDPRTGTYTDTQYF. The DNA for the CDR3 is TGTGCCACCAGTGATCCTCGGACAGGGACCTACACAGATACGCAGTATTTT.

This rearrangement joins TRBV5-1 to TRBJ1-1, with D possibly TRBD1 on 6 matching bases. Germline CDR1 is SGHRS and CDR2 is YFSETQ. The CDR3 is 13 residues long. Between the trimmed V and J ends, which lost 5 bases and 7 bases, there was a span of 15 bases. The CDR3 nucleotides are TGCGCCAGCAGTCGTGACGGGACAAATGAAGCTTTCTTT. Translation: CASSRDGTNEAFF.

The rearrangement joins TRBV7-3 to TRBJ2-2; maybe TRBD2 (6 bases). CDR3 length: 17 amino acids. V shed 3 bases and J shed 2 bases, with 16 bases lying between them. Germline V CDR1 and CDR2: SGHTA, FQGTGA. In DNA, the CDR3 is TGTGCCAGCAGCTTGCCTGTGGTGGGACTTAACACCGGGGAGCTGTTTTTT. This gives the protein CASSLPVVGLNTGELFF.

For this clone: One end of the junction fails to match germline, which may point to a read error. The rearrangement links TRBV4-1 to TRBJ2-1; TRBD1 matches at 10 bases. The germline V gene encodes CDR1 MGHRA and CDR2 YSYEKL. The CDR3 loop spans 15 amino acids. The CDR3 sequence is CASSRLSGSGQGIVF. CDR3 DNA sequence: TGCGCCAGCAGCCGTTTGTCGGGTTCGGGACAGGGGATCGTCTTC.

This clone was picked up one time. This sequence joins TRBV28 and TRBJ1-1; D not certain. V was cut by 1 base and J by 3 bases, with 18 bases left in between. The germline CDR1 and CDR2 sequences are MDHEN and SYDVKM. CDR3 size: 17 residues. The CDR3 spells CASSLFLWAGVDTEAFF. CDR3 in DNA: TGTGCCAGCAGTTTATTTCTCTGGGCGGGAGTTGACACTGAAGCTTTCTTT.

The count of this clone is one. CDR3 coding DNA: TGTGCCAGCAGCCACCAGGGGGTGTATCGGGAGACCCAGTACTTC. Translated, it gives CASSHQGVYRETQYF. The chain couples TRBV14 to TRBJ2-5; 7 nucleotides match TRBD1. V lost 3 bases, J lost 5 bases, and 9 bases stayed unmatched. Germline V gene sequence: CDR1 SGHDN, CDR2 FVKESK. This CDR3 region has 15 residues.

The DNA of the CDR3 is TGTGCCAGCAGTTTCCCTAGCGGGAGGATTGGCGAGCAGTACTTC. Translation: CASSFPSGRIGEQYF. The chain recombines TRBV28 with TRBJ2-7; 11 nucleotides match TRBD2. CDR3 length: 15 residues. V was pared by 3 bases and J by 6 bases, with 7 bases of the junction left unmatched. Germline CDR1 and CDR2: MDHEN and SYDVKM.

The chain uses TRBV18 and TRBJ2-1; TRBD2 agrees at 11 bases. Losses at the gene ends were 1 base for V and 4 bases for J; bases not matched to a gene: 3. The CDR3 totals 16 residues. Per germline, CDR1 KGHSH and CDR2 LQKENI. Here the CDR3 reads CASSPLASGGYNEQFF. CDR3 nucleotides: TGTGCCAGCTCACCACTGGCTAGCGGGGGGTACAATGAGCAGTTCTTC.

This clone was counted only a few times. The identical CDR3 is also encoded by other nucleotide sequences in the sample. The chain links TRBV7-2 to TRBJ2-7, with TRBD1 identical over 8 bases. This CDR3 region has 15 residues. Germline V gene lookup returns CDR1 SGHTA and CDR2 FQGNSA. Trimming at V came to 5 bases and at J to 3 bases, leaving 9 bases not matched to a gene. The CDR3 coding sequence is TGTGCCAGCAGCCCACGGACAGGGTCCAGCTACGAGCAGTACTTC. This gives the protein CASSPRTGSSYEQYF.

The gene calls are TRBV12-3 or TRBV12-4 and TRBJ1-5; 7 bases are shared with TRBD1. The CDR3 has 13 residues. V dropped 6 bases and J dropped 8; count of bases not matched to a gene: 7. CDR3 residues: CASRQDRFEPQHF. In DNA, the CDR3 is TGTGCCAGCAGGCAGGACAGGTTTGAGCCCCAGCATTTT.